This T cell receptor (beta chain) was sequenced during a study of blood T cell repertoires in COVID-19. The repertoire was sequenced with immunoSEQ multiplex PCR; TCRdb's copy has only in-frame clones and lacks some. The table includes 160,000 or so clones, about 79% detected once. Residents of 24 US areas, aged about 18 to 89 years, made up the participants. The V gene's germline CDR1 is LGHDT and CDR2 YNNKEL (reference sequence). CDR3 length: 15 residues. V dropped 1 base and J dropped 4 bases, with 13 bases sitting between them. This chain joins TRBV3-1 (or the pseudogene TRBV3-2) and TRBJ1-1; weak D call: TRBD1 (6 bases). The source of this sequence is a man aged 50 or older who had recovered from COVID-19. The sequenced material came from PBMCs or T cells enriched from blood (not recorded which). The CDR3 is CASSQGEGGATEAFF. The CDR3 DNA sequence: TGTGCCAGCAGCCAAGGCGAAGGGGGGGCCACTGAAGCTTTCTTT.